The subject of this entry is one T cell receptor beta chain. This sample stems from a study of OX40 agonist ivuxolimab in advanced cancers. About the study: Every 2 weeks, patients got intravenous ivuxolimab at one of six dose levels (0.01-10 mg/kg).

Germline V CDR1 and CDR2: MDHEN, SYDVKM. This CDR3 is built from 18 residues. V lost 2 bases and J lost 5; bases outside the gene matches: 17. Baseline, cycle 4 day 1, and cycle 7 day 1 were the blood sampling points. The assay was immunoSEQ multiplex PCR, and TCRdb's table has in-frame clones only and misses some. Of tens of thousands of clones listed, nearly 85% are singletons. V usage is TRBV28 and J usage is TRBJ1-1, with 7 bases matching TRBD1. The receptor comes from an adult with an advanced solid tumor such as melanoma, head and neck, liver or kidney cancer. Sequenced here: CD4+ or CD8+ T cells sorted from blood, sampled in a trial of the OX40 agonist ivuxolimab. CDR3 nucleotides: TGTGCCAGCAGTTTAGGGTCCCGCCTCGACAGGGCGGAAACTGAAGCTTTCTTT. It codes for CASSLGSRLDRAETEAFF.